This T cell receptor (beta chain) originates from a study of beta chain features in type 1 diabetes. General study findings and limits: Researchers report that Type 1 diabetes patients had moderately but significantly shorter TCRB CDR3s across all four CD4+ subsets. Sequencing the cDNA could make cells with high TCR expression show up more than they should. When VDJ junctions were examined, type 1 diabetes patients showed fewer insertions and more deletions.

In regard to this clone: Antigen specificity is unknown.

The germline CDR1 and CDR2 sequences are SQVTM and ANQGSEA. CDR3 length: 12 amino acids. J gave up 5 bases and V 6 bases, and 6 bases lay outside the gene matches. Expressed TCRB transcripts were sequenced, since all the RNA that had been isolated was reverse transcribed. Sequencing was performed with immunoSEQ multiplex PCR; in TCRdb, only in-frame clones are kept and a portion is missing. In the table there are approximately 150,000 clones, around 13% of which are singletons. The sequence came from a man aged 18 to 30 with type 1 diabetes. The V call is TRBV29-1, the J call TRBJ1-1; 7 bases line up with TRBD1. Material for sequencing was central memory CD4+ T cells from blood. In DNA form, the CDR3 reads TGCAGCGTCCGCGAGACAGGGACTGAAGCTTTCTTT. Amino acids: CSVRETGTEAFF.